Included here is one T cell receptor beta chain sequence, with context. The data derive from a study of T cells in localized non-small cell lung cancer. V was clipped by 5 bases and J by 0 bases, with 10 bases between them. The germline V gene encodes CDR1 MNHGY and CDR2 SAAAGT. The CDR3 is made up of 14 amino acids. Method: immunoSEQ multiplex PCR; TCRdb's copy keeps in-frame clones and lacks some. The repertoire holds some 1,400 clones, with roughly 24% as singletons. The sequence was obtained from a male donor at least 60 years old with stage II lung adenocarcinoma. This chain connects TRBV6-8 to TRBJ1-1; a possible D gene is TRBD1 (5 bases). Material: normal lung tissue next to the tumor, obtained before any cancer treatment. Here the CDR3 reads CASSPETVNTEAFF. The DNA of the CDR3 is TGTGCCAGCAGTCCGGAGACAGTGAACACTGAAGCTTTCTTT.